This is a list of T cell receptor beta chains from one sample in a study of early T cells in non-severe SARS-CoV-2 infection. Each CDR3 protein is one row after TCRdb ran MiXCR on the 5' RACE reads. The sample holds about 56,000 distinct CDR3 sequences; around 12% are singletons and the top ten take 2.9%. Sequencing was performed on whole blood. The receptors originated from an adult who was a healthcare worker with PCR-confirmed SARS-CoV-2 infection or an uninfected control (not recorded which). CDR3s include the opening cysteine and the closing phenylalanine or tryptophan. D genes are given only for firm matches. Size is stated for part of the rows, as once, few or many counts, or as a class when the clone is expanded.

V	D	size	J	CDR3	DNA
TRBV6-1	NA	many	TRBJ2-7	CASSGGWGRYEQYF	TGTGCCAGCAGTGGAGGATGGGGTCGGTACGAGCAGTACTTC
TRBV20-1	NA	many	TRBJ2-5	CSAQVGGLEETQYF	TGCAGTGCTCAGGTGGGGGGGCTGGAAGAGACCCAGTACTTC
TRBV11-3	NA	NA	TRBJ1-2	CASSAGGLYGYTF	TGTGCCAGCAGCGCGGGGGGGCTCTATGGCTACACCTTC
TRBV11-2	TRBD2	NA	TRBJ2-1	CASSSFAGGRNEQFF	TGTGCCAGCAGCTCTTTCGCGGGAGGGCGCAATGAGCAGTTCTTC
TRBV5-1	NA	many	TRBJ1-1	CASSLAYGTEAFF	TGCGCCAGCAGCTTGGCCTATGGGACTGAAGCTTTCTTT
TRBV29-1	TRBD1	NA	TRBJ2-7	CSVRRDSLYEQYF	TGCAGCGTTCGCCGGGACAGCCTCTACGAGCAGTACTTC
TRBV7-2	NA	NA	TRBJ2-5	CASSLVGNSEETQYF	TGTGCCAGCAGCTTAGTCGGTAACAGTGAAGAGACCCAGTACTTC
TRBV11-2	TRBD2	many	TRBJ2-1	CASSKLPTGGEQFF	TGTGCCAGCAGCAAACTACCTACGGGGGGTGAGCAGTTCTTC
TRBV12-2	NA	many	TRBJ2-1	CASPETGNVYNEQFF	TGTGCAAGTCCGGAGACAGGGAACGTCTACAATGAGCAGTTCTTC
TRBV12-3/TRBV12-4	NA	NA	TRBJ1-5	CASSLGRLSNQPQHF	TGTGCCAGCAGTCTGGGACGGCTAAGCAATCAGCCCCAGCATTTT